Below are 26 T cell receptor beta chains sequenced from a single sample in a study of regulatory and conventional T cells in RAG deficiency. Blood CD4+ CD25-low CD127-high conventional T cells supplied the genomic DNA template. The repertoire was sequenced with immunoSEQ multiplex PCR; TCRdb's copy has only in-frame clones and lacks some. The table includes approximately 22,000 clones, around 97% detected once. This sample was also put to use in a study of regulatory T cells. That paper notes: The primer mix had 52 TRBV and 13 TRBJ primers.

The source material was CD25- CD4+ T cells sorted from blood. The source is a human donor in good health.

The chain employs TRBV28 and TRBJ2-7, with D possibly being TRBD2 (6 bases). Germline CDR1 MDHEN, CDR2 SYDVKM. Trimming took off 7 bases at V and 5 bases at J, with 15 bases between the two ends. This CDR3 contains 13 residues. CDR3 region: CASNWGPGDEQYF. DNA for the CDR3: TGTGCCAGCAATTGGGGCCCGGGGGACGAGCAGTACTTC.

The chain employs TRBV5-8 and TRBJ2-3; D is uncertain. The V gene's germline CDR1 is SGHTS and CDR2 YDEGEE. V shed 2 bases and J shed 0 bases, with 7 bases lying between them. CDR3 length equals 14 residues. The chain's CDR3 is CASSFDSSTDTQYF. CDR3 DNA sequence: TGTGCCAGCAGCTTTGACTCGAGCACAGATACGCAGTATTTT.

The table lists this clone with a few counts. The chain links TRBV19 to TRBJ1-2, with D hard to call. Trimming removed 5 bases at V and 4 bases at J, with 8 bases between. This CDR3 contains 12 residues. Germline V CDR1 and CDR2: LNHDA, SQIVND (reference sequence). In nucleotides, the CDR3 is TGTGCCAGTAGTTCGCAGGTCTATGGCTACACCTTC. It specifies CASSSQVYGYTF.

The chain carries TRBV28 and TRBJ2-3; TRBD1 is a possible D gene (6 bases). Germline V lookup: CDR1 MDHEN, CDR2 SYDVKM. The V and J ends lost 3 bases and 1 base respectively, with 20 bases between them. The CDR3 contains 18 residues. CDR3 in DNA: TGTGCCAGCAGTTTGTCGGACCCACCCCGACAGGGCACAGATACGCAGTATTTT. Its translation: CASSLSDPPRQGTDTQYF. Supplemented by reference TRBV28 and TRBJ2-3, the full variable domain reads DVKVTQSSRYLVKRTGEKVFLECVQDMDHENMFWYRQDPGLGLRLIYFSYDVKMKEKGDIPEGYSVSREKKERFSLILESASTNQTSMYLCASSLSDPPRQGTDTQYFGPGTRLTVL.

The chain joins TRBV30 to TRBJ1-1; the D is unclear. The V and J ends lost 0 bases and 0 bases respectively, with 20 bases between them. The CDR3 is 18 amino acids. Germline V lookup: CDR1 GTSNPN, CDR2 SVGIG (reference sequence). Here the CDR3 DNA reads TGTGCCTGGAGTGTAGCCAGGAATCTTCTGAACATGAACACTGAAGCTTTCTTT. It encodes CAWSVARNLLNMNTEAFF. Full variable domain (remainder filled in from reference TRBV30 and TRBJ1-1): SQTIHQWPATLVQPVGSPLSLECTVEGTSNPNLYWYRQAAGRGLQLLFYSVGIGQISSEVPQNLSASRPQDRQFILSSKKLLLSDSGFYLCAWSVARNLLNMNTEAFFGQGTRLTVV.

The V gene is TRBV6-5, the J gene TRBJ1-2; D possibly corresponds to TRBD1 (6 bases). Trimming pared 6 bases from V and 2 bases from J, leaving 16 bases between. The CDR3 is 15 amino acids. CDR1 and CDR2 from the germline V gene are MNHEY and SVGAGI. Here the CDR3 DNA reads TGTGCCAGCAGACCAGGGGTATGGGCGAACTATGGCTACACCTTC. As protein: CASRPGVWANYGYTF.

The table lists this clone with a count of one. The chain carries TRBV15 and TRBJ1-1; D may be TRBD1 (5 bases). The V end lost 5 bases, the J end lost 3 bases, and 10 bases lay between the germline ends. Germline V gene sequence: CDR1 LNHNV, CDR2 YYDKDF (reference sequence). This CDR3 spans 13 amino acids. In nucleotides, the CDR3 is TGTGCCACCAGCGCCGTAGGGGACACTGAAGCTTTCTTT. As protein: CATSAVGDTEAFF.

J is TRBJ1-1 and V is TRBV28, with no clear D. The germline V and J ends were trimmed by 6 bases and 9 bases, with 20 bases remaining between them. CDR3 length: 14 amino acids. Germline V gives CDR1 MDHEN, CDR2 SYDVKM. CDR3 in DNA: TGTGCCAGCAGATCGAGTGGGAGTAGGGCCCAAGCTTTCTTT. The encoded protein is CASRSSGSRAQAFF.

The chain combines TRBV7-9 with TRBJ1-2; the D is unclear. The V gene lost 11 bases and the J gene lost 0 bases, with 25 bases spanning the gap. The CDR3 consists of 17 residues. The germline gives CDR1 SEHNR, CDR2 FQNEAQ (reference sequence). The CDR3 loop is CAGETVGFSSANYGYTF. In nucleotides, the CDR3 is TGTGCCGGCGAAACTGTCGGGTTTTCGAGTGCTAACTATGGCTACACCTTC.

The CDR3 loop is CASSFEGFSGNTIYF. CDR3 in DNA: TGTGCCAGCAGCTTCGAGGGCTTCTCTGGAAACACCATATATTTT. The chain couples TRBV7-2 to TRBJ1-3; D not certain. Germline V lookup: CDR1 SGHTA, CDR2 FQGNSA. Trimming stripped 3 bases from V and 0 bases from J, with 9 bases between. There are 15 residues in the CDR3.

In this sample, this clone turned up once. The chain carries TRBV5-1 and TRBJ1-1; 10 nucleotides agree with TRBD1. V shed 4 bases, J shed 7 bases, and the junction held 10 bases outside the gene matches. This CDR3 contains 15 residues. Germline V gives CDR1 SGHRS, CDR2 YFSETQ. The DNA of the CDR3 is TGCGCCAGCAGCGCGCTGACAGGGGGCTTAAATGAAGCTTTCTTT. This gives the protein CASSALTGGLNEAFF.

This chain joins TRBV11-2 and TRBJ1-2; D possibly corresponds to TRBD1 (5 bases). Germline V gene lookup returns CDR1 SGHAT and CDR2 FQNNGV. This CDR3 region has 16 residues. Trimming left V 1 base short and J 6 bases short, with 18 bases between. CDR3 protein: CASSLAWQGVGNGYTF. The CDR3 DNA reads as TGTGCCAGCAGCTTAGCATGGCAGGGTGTAGGGAATGGCTACACCTTC.

The chain carries TRBV4-3 and TRBJ2-1; TRBD1 matches 11 bases. V trimming: 1 base; J trimming: 3 bases; junction bases outside the gene matches: 2. The CDR3 covers 16 residues. Per the germline V gene, CDR1 is LGHNA and CDR2 is YSLEER. Here the CDR3 DNA reads TGCGCCAGCAGCCAAGCCGGGACAGGGGGCTACAATGAGCAGTTCTTC. As protein: CASSQAGTGGYNEQFF.

The chain carries TRBV7-9 and TRBJ1-3; the D is unclear. The germline V and J ends were trimmed by 2 bases and 0 bases, with 14 bases remaining between them. The germline gives CDR1 SEHNR, CDR2 FQNEAQ (reference sequence). The CDR3 spans 17 residues. The DNA of the CDR3 is TGTGCCAGCAGCTTAACTTTTTCTCCTCTCTCTGGAAACACCATATATTTT. It codes for CASSLTFSPLSGNTIYF.

The rearrangement joins TRBV5-1 to TRBJ1-1; D might be TRBD1 (6 bases). The germline gives CDR1 SGHRS, CDR2 YFSETQ. With 4 bases removed from V and 7 bases from J, the gap between germline ends came to 20 bases. This CDR3 has 15 amino acids. CDR3 loop: CASSLSPRVQGEAFF. CDR3 sequence (DNA): TGCGCCAGCAGCCTCAGTCCTAGAGTACAGGGTGAAGCTTTCTTT.

The chain combines TRBV29-1 with TRBJ1-4, with D tentatively TRBD1 (5 bases). The CDR3 sequence is 16 residues long. The germline V gene has CDR1 SQVTM and CDR2 ANQGSEA. V was clipped by 0 bases and J by 7 bases, with 18 bases between them. This chain's CDR3 is CSVEEGPGSGGEKLFF. Here the CDR3 DNA reads TGCAGCGTTGAAGAGGGCCCGGGTTCCGGGGGTGAAAAACTGTTTTTT.

The V and J genes are TRBV2 and TRBJ1-5; D ambiguous. Germline V gene data show CDR1 as SNHLY and CDR2 as FYNNEI. V lost 6 bases and J 4 bases, leaving 16 bases between the germline ends. The length of the CDR3 is 15 residues. Written as DNA, the CDR3 is TGTGCCAGCAGAGTCGGTTGGGGAGGAAATCAGCCCCAGCATTTT. Protein product: CASRVGWGGNQPQHF.

The genes are TRBV5-4 and TRBJ1-2; TRBD1 matches at 7 bases. Germline values: CDR1 SGHNT, CDR2 YYREEE (reference sequence). V shed 9 bases, J shed 0 bases, and the junction held 11 bases outside the gene matches. CDR3 length: 15 residues. The CDR3 spells CATQKRDSANYGYTF. Written as DNA, the CDR3 is TGTGCCACCCAAAAACGGGACAGTGCTAACTATGGCTACACCTTC. The variable domain in full, completed from reference TRBV5-4 and TRBJ1-2, reads ETGVTQSPTHLIKTRGQQVTLRCSSQSGHNTVSWYQQALGQGPQFIFQYYREEENGRGNFPPRFSGLQFPNYSSELNVNALELDDSALYLCATQKRDSANYGYTFGSGTRLTVV.

The V call is TRBV28, the J call TRBJ2-6, with D perhaps TRBD2 (5 bases). This CDR3 spans 13 amino acids. The germline V gene encodes CDR1 MDHEN and CDR2 SYDVKM. The V end lost 7 bases, the J end lost 4 bases, and 8 bases lay between the germline ends. CDR3 region: CASKWRGANVLTF. The CDR3 DNA is TGTGCCAGCAAGTGGAGGGGGGCCAACGTCCTGACTTTC.

The V call is TRBV7-9, the J call TRBJ1-4; 7 bases are a match to TRBD1. This CDR3 contains 14 residues. Germline CDR1 reads SEHNR; CDR2 reads FQNEAQ (reference sequence). After removal of 4 bases from V and 1 base from J, the junction contained 0 bases not matched to a gene. The CDR3 nucleotides read TGTGCCAGCAGCTCAGGGGGAACTAATGAAAAACTGTTTTTT. This gives the protein CASSSGGTNEKLFF.

The CDR3 DNA reads TGCAGCGTTGAAAACGTTCAGGGTGCTAACACTGAAGCTTTCTTT. Translating it yields CSVENVQGANTEAFF. This sequence joins TRBV29-1 and TRBJ1-1; D is perhaps TRBD1 (5 bases). CDR1 and CDR2 (germline): SQVTM, ANQGSEA. The CDR3 spans 15 residues. Trimming took 2 bases from V and 2 from J, leaving 15 bases between them.

This chain uses TRBV6-1 with TRBJ1-5; the D gene is possibly TRBD1 (6 bases). The CDR3 is made up of 14 amino acids. Trimming left V 7 bases short and J 6 bases short, with 16 bases between. Germline-derived CDR1 and CDR2 are MNHNS and SASEGT. CDR3 bases: TGTGCCAGCAATCGAGGGGGGGAGGGTCAGCCCCAGCATTTT. Translating it yields CASNRGGEGQPQHF.

V and J are TRBV19 and TRBJ1-1, with D unresolved. The V end was cut by 7 bases, the J end by 1 base, with 19 bases between. The CDR3 has 16 amino acids. CDR1 is LNHDA and CDR2 is SQIVND in the germline V gene (reference sequence). Here the CDR3 reads CASKAFMGRGNTEAFF. CDR3 coding DNA: TGTGCCAGTAAGGCTTTCATGGGCCGGGGGAACACTGAAGCTTTCTTT.

The chain combines TRBV5-1 with TRBJ1-6; D unclear. This CDR3 is 15 amino acids long. Germline V gives CDR1 SGHRS, CDR2 YFSETQ. V dropped 0 bases and J dropped 4 bases, with 8 bases sitting between them. CDR3 sequence reads: CASSLGQVYNSPLHF. CDR3 coding DNA: TGCGCCAGCAGCTTGGGGCAGGTGTATAATTCACCCCTCCACTTT.

CDR3 nucleotide sequence: TGTGCCAGCAGCTTAGGGGGCGGGGGGGCCTCCTACAATGAGCAGTTCTTC. Its protein product is CASSLGGGGASYNEQFF. The V call is TRBV7-6, the J call TRBJ2-1; 9 positions match TRBD2. Germline CDR1 reads SGHVS; CDR2 reads FNYEAQ. Losses at the gene ends were 1 base for V and 0 bases for J; bases not matched to a gene: 4. The CDR3 covers 17 residues.

The chain uses TRBV19 and TRBJ1-2, with no clear D. V was pared by 7 bases and J by 7 bases, with 10 bases between. Germline values: CDR1 LNHDA, CDR2 SQIVND (reference sequence). The length of the CDR3 is 11 residues. The DNA for the CDR3 is TGTGCCAGTACCGGGTTATTTGGCTACACCTTC. Its protein product is CASTGLFGYTF.